The text below deals with one T cell receptor beta chain. Via MiXCR, TCRdb re-called the PCR reads. The sample shows about 30,000 clones, less than 40% of them seen only once. Each patient went into thyroid surgery without having received any treatment. The data originate from a study of metastatic and nonmetastatic thyroid tumors. Background on the study: Blood and tumor or nodule tissue repertoires from malignant and benign thyroid patients were compared.

Germline CDR1 reads SGHRS; CDR2 reads YFSETQ. V lost 4 bases and J 0 bases, leaving 11 bases between the germline ends. The CDR3 consists of 15 residues. Sequencing was performed on tumor tissue. The chain links TRBV5-1 to TRBJ1-3; a weak D match, TRBD1 (5 bases). This receptor was identified in a female donor with papillary thyroid cancer or a benign thyroid nodule (not recorded which). Some clones in this sample may be carry-over from other donors' samples. The chain's CDR3 is CASSLVGGSGNTIYF. Written as DNA, the CDR3 is TGCGCCAGCAGCCTGGTCGGGGGCTCTGGAAACACCATATATTTT.